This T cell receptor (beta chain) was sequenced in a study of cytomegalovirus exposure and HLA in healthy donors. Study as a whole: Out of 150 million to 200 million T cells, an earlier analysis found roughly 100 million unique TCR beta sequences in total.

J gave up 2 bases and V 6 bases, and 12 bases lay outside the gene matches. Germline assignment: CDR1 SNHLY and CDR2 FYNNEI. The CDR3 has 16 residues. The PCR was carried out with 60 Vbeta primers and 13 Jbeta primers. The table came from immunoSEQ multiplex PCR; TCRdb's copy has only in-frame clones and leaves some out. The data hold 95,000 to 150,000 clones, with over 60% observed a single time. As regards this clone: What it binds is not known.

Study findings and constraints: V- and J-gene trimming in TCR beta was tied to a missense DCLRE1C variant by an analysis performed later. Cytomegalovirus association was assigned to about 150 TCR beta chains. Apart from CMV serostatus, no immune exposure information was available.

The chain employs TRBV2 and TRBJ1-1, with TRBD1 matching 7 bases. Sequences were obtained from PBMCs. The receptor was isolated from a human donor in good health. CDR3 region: CASSLARQGANTEAFF. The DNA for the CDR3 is TGTGCCAGCAGCCTAGCTAGACAGGGTGCAAACACTGAAGCTTTCTTT. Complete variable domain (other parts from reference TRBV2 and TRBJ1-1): EPEVTQTPSHQVTQMGQEVILRCVPISNHLYFYWYRQILGQKVEFLVSFYNNEISEKSEIFDDQFSVERPDGSNFTLKIRSTKLEDSAMYFCASSLARQGANTEAFFGQGTRLTVV.